A single sample is the source of the 26 T cell receptor beta chains below, sequenced in a study of post-analysis software for immune sequencing data. Study conclusions and caveats: Five or six TRBV segments were more frequent in patients than controls; TRBV5-6, TRBV5-1 and TRBV20-1 belonged to this group.

No antigen has been assigned to these receptors. Unique-molecular-identifier-tagged TCR beta cDNA libraries were used. In TCRdb, the PCR reads were re-called with MiXCR into one record per CDR3 protein. The sample gives hundreds of thousands of distinct CDR3 sequences, just under 30% of which show up once; around 0.56% is in the top ten. The sequenced material came from blood. These receptors all stem from a girl under 18 with multiple sclerosis.

This chain links TRBV24-1 with TRBJ2-3, with a tentative D call TRBD2 (6 bases). V lost 5 bases, J lost 3 bases, and 11 bases lay in between. CDR1 is KGHDR and CDR2 is SFDVKD in the germline V gene. The CDR3 is made up of 14 amino acids. The CDR3: CATSGASGTDTQYF. In DNA form, the CDR3 reads TGTGCCACCAGTGGGGCAAGCGGGACAGATACGCAGTATTTT.

The chain uses TRBV7-8 and TRBJ2-1; 9 bases are shared with TRBD1. Germline V gene data show CDR1 as SGHVS and CDR2 as FQNEAQ. The CDR3 runs to 16 residues. V dropped 5 bases and J dropped 7; count of bases not matched to a gene: 12. CDR3 region: CASSLDGTGIGNEQFF. In DNA form, the CDR3 reads TGTGCCAGCAGCCTTGACGGGACAGGGATAGGGAATGAGCAGTTCTTC.

A few counts support this clonotype. This sequence joins TRBV10-3 and TRBJ1-2; the D is unclear. The CDR3 has 12 amino acids. CDR1 and CDR2 from the germline V gene are ENHRY and SYGVKD. Trimming removed 4 bases from V and 2 bases from J, with 5 bases in between. The CDR3 region is CAISGENYGYTF. CDR3 DNA: TGTGCCATCAGTGGTGAAAACTATGGCTACACCTTC.

This clonotype was recorded many times. The chain carries TRBV6-5 and TRBJ1-6, with unresolved D. Germline assignment: CDR1 MNHEY and CDR2 SVGAGI. This CDR3 contains 13 residues. V was pared by 2 bases and J by 7 bases, with 6 bases between. The chain's CDR3 is CASSYNGNSPLHF. CDR3 DNA: TGTGCCAGCAGTTACAATGGAAATTCACCCCTCCACTTT.

This clonotype was seen ten or more times. The chain links TRBV4-1 to TRBJ2-7; D may be TRBD1 or TRBD2 (5 bases each). This CDR3 is built from 16 residues. The germline CDR1 and CDR2 sequences are MGHRA and YSYEKL. Trimming cost V 1 base and J 3 bases, with 16 bases left between them. The CDR3: CASSQATVGGGYEQYF. The DNA of the CDR3 is TGCGCCAGCAGCCAAGCGACGGTTGGTGGGGGCTACGAGCAGTACTTC.

This clonotype was observed a few times. The rearrangement links TRBV9 to TRBJ2-3, with no clear D. CDR3 length: 15 residues. Trimming took 0 bases from V and 4 from J, leaving 12 bases between them. Germline CDR1 is SGDLS and CDR2 is YYNGEE. The CDR3 sequence is CASSVGPVGPDTQYF. In DNA, the CDR3 is TGTGCCAGCAGCGTAGGTCCGGTGGGCCCAGATACGCAGTATTTT.

There are many counts of this clonotype. V gene TRBV7-2 combines with J gene TRBJ2-5, with D unresolved. The CDR3 runs 15 residues. The germline CDR1 and CDR2 sequences are SGHTA and FQGNSA. Trimming removed 0 bases at V and 2 bases at J, with 10 bases between. CDR3 DNA: TGTGCCAGCAGCTTAGCATTCGGCTTACAAGAGACCCAGTACTTC. This translates into CASSLAFGLQETQYF.

This clonotype was seen more than once but under ten times. The chain carries TRBV6-5 and TRBJ1-1, with D unresolved. The CDR3 sequence is 14 residues long. V was trimmed by 2 bases and J by 7 bases, leaving 14 bases between them. Germline CDR1 is MNHEY and CDR2 is SVGAGI. CDR3 loop: CASSYEVKGGEAFF. CDR3 DNA: TGTGCCAGCAGTTACGAGGTTAAAGGAGGTGAAGCTTTCTTT.

The J gene is TRBJ2-1, the V gene TRBV28, with D possibly being TRBD1 (6 bases). CDR3 size: 17 residues. V lost 4 bases and J lost 1, with 17 bases in between. CDR1 is MDHEN, CDR2 SYDVKM, per germline. Here the CDR3 reads CASSSFLQGRSYNEQFF. CDR3 nucleotide sequence: TGTGCCAGCAGTTCGTTTCTACAGGGACGATCCTACAATGAGCAGTTCTTC.

This clonotype turned up a few times. V is TRBV5-1 and J is TRBJ2-7; TRBD1 matches 7 bases. CDR3 length: 15 residues. Trimming cost V 1 base and J 0 bases; bases outside gene matches: 4. Germline CDR1 reads SGHRS; CDR2 reads YFSETQ. CDR3 DNA: TGCGCCAGCAGCTTGCTAGGGACAGCCTCCTACGAGCAGTACTTC. Protein product: CASSLLGTASYEQYF.

The chain carries TRBV19 and TRBJ1-4; no clear D gene. In germline, CDR1 is LNHDA, CDR2 SQIVND (reference sequence). This CDR3 region has 13 residues. Trimming left V 4 bases short and J 6 bases short, with 9 bases between. In DNA form, the CDR3 reads TGTGCCAGTAGTAGGCAGGTTGATGAAAAACTGTTTTTT. Translating it yields CASSRQVDEKLFF.

Here the CDR3 reads CASSLDPVAVVTQYF. CDR3 sequence (DNA): TGTGCCAGCAGCTTAGACCCGGTAGCGGTAGTGACCCAGTACTTC. The chain links TRBV7-2 to TRBJ2-5; TRBD2 is a possible D gene (6 bases). Trimming removed 1 base at V and 7 bases at J, with 16 bases between. This CDR3 has 15 residues. In germline, CDR1 is SGHTA, CDR2 FQGNSA.

This clonotype was counted only a few times. The rearrangement joins TRBV4-1 to TRBJ2-1, with 8 bases lining up with TRBD2. Unmatched junction bases numbered 17, after V lost 4 bases and J lost 6 bases. CDR1 and CDR2 (germline): MGHRA, YSYEKL. The CDR3 totals 18 residues. CDR3: CASSPRSAGGSGFNEQFF. CDR3 coding DNA: TGCGCCAGCAGCCCGCGGTCGGCGGGAGGTAGTGGGTTCAATGAGCAGTTCTTC.

CDR3 sequence: CASSLGRAALHF. DNA of the CDR3: TGTGCCAGCAGCTTGGGCAGGGCGGCCCTCCACTTT. V is TRBV7-9 and J is TRBJ1-6; the D gene is possibly TRBD1 (5 bases). The CDR3 length is 12 residues. Germline CDR1 reads SEHNR; CDR2 reads FQNEAQ (reference sequence). Trimming left V 3 bases short and J 14 bases short, with 11 bases between.

This clonotype turned up a few times. J is TRBJ2-4 and V is TRBV12-3 or TRBV12-4; D unclear. The CDR3 is 16 residues long. The germline V and J ends were trimmed by 3 bases and 5 bases, with 17 bases remaining between them. DNA for the CDR3: TGTGCCAGCAGTTTCGGGTCCCAGGCCTGGGAAAACATTCAGTACTTC. Translated, it gives CASSFGSQAWENIQYF.

The chain recombines TRBV29-1 with TRBJ2-6, with D possibly being TRBD1 (5 bases). The CDR3 extends over 16 amino acids. Trimming removed 7 bases at V and 2 bases at J, with 18 bases between. Looked up from germline, CDR1 is SQVTM and CDR2 is ANQGSEA. CDR3 region: CSALLPAGPGANVLTF. The DNA of the CDR3 is TGCAGCGCACTCCTTCCCGCAGGGCCTGGGGCCAACGTCCTGACTTTC.

The rearrangement uses TRBV7-2 and TRBJ2-5, with D possibly TRBD1 on 5 matching bases. The V end lost 7 bases, the J end lost 5 bases, and 17 bases lay between the germline ends. The CDR3 totals 14 residues. From germline, CDR1 is SGHTA and CDR2 FQGNSA. The CDR3 reads CASTAALGRETQYF. The CDR3, as DNA: TGTGCCAGCACCGCTGCCCTGGGGCGTGAGACCCAGTACTTC.

V is TRBV5-1 and J is TRBJ2-7; perhaps TRBD1 as D (7 bases). The V end lost 5 bases, the J end lost 1 base, and 10 bases lay between the germline ends. The germline V gene has CDR1 SGHRS and CDR2 YFSETQ. The CDR3 spans 13 residues. The CDR3, as DNA: TGCGCCAGCAGGGAGGGGGCGTCCTACGAGCAGTACTTC. Translating gives CASREGASYEQYF.

In its sample, this clonotype was seen a few times. The rearrangement joins TRBV7-2 to TRBJ2-3; 9 nucleotides align to TRBD2. From germline, CDR1 is SGHTA and CDR2 FQGNSA. This CDR3 spans 16 amino acids. V gave up 2 bases and J gave up 3 bases; unmatched junction bases: 6. The CDR3 DNA is TGTGCCAGCAGCTTATGGCGGGGGGGCTCGACAGATACGCAGTATTTT. It yields the protein CASSLWRGGSTDTQYF.

The genes are TRBV9 and TRBJ2-4, with D unclear. The CDR3 has 16 residues. V lost 4 bases and J lost 0, with 14 bases in between. Germline V CDR1 and CDR2: SGDLS, YYNGEE. The CDR3 loop reads CASSSISFLAKNIQYF. CDR3 nucleotide sequence: TGTGCCAGCAGCAGTATTTCCTTCCTAGCCAAAAACATTCAGTACTTC.

The chain has TRBV25-1 and TRBJ2-7; 10 bases are a match to TRBD2. The J call may be in error: the DNA end matches TRBJ2-5 better. Per the germline V gene, CDR1 is MGHDK and CDR2 is SYGVNS. This CDR3 has 18 residues. The CDR3 sequence is CASSEYGLAGAPAETQYF. The CDR3 DNA reads as TGTGCCAGCAGTGAATATGGGCTAGCGGGAGCCCCGGCGGAGACCCAGTACTTC.

This clonotype was detected a few times. The chain has TRBV28 and TRBJ2-5; TRBD2 matches at 11 bases. The CDR3 is 15 amino acids. After removal of 6 bases from V and 11 bases from J, the junction contained 14 bases not matched to a gene. The germline V gene has CDR1 MDHEN and CDR2 SYDVKM. The CDR3 sequence is CASSPPLAGVEEQYF. CDR3 bases: TGTGCCAGCAGCCCCCCACTAGCGGGAGTCGAGGAGCAGTACTTC.

V and J are TRBV29-1 and TRBJ2-6, with TRBD1 matching over 7 bases. Germline-derived CDR1 and CDR2 are SQVTM and ANQGSEA. V trimming: 4 bases; J trimming: 0 bases; junction bases outside the gene matches: 6. This CDR3 has 16 amino acids. Written as DNA, the CDR3 is TGCAGCGTTGCACCGACAGGGAACTCTGGGGCCAACGTCCTGACTTTC. Protein product: CSVAPTGNSGANVLTF.

This clonotype appeared a few times. The chain uses TRBV7-7 and TRBJ2-1, with a weak D call TRBD1 (5 bases). The ends were cut back, 1 base at V and 5 bases at J, with 12 bases in the middle. CDR1 is SSHAT, CDR2 FNYEAQ, per germline (reference sequence). This CDR3 region has 15 residues. This CDR3 reads CASSLGGASNNEQFF. The CDR3 DNA reads as TGTGCCAGCAGCTTAGGGGGCGCGTCAAACAATGAGCAGTTCTTC.

The chain links TRBV20-1 to TRBJ2-7; 9 positions match TRBD2. In germline, CDR1 is DFQATT, CDR2 SNEGSKA (reference sequence). V lost 6 bases and J lost 1; bases outside the gene matches: 4. There are 13 residues in the CDR3. CDR3 coding DNA: TGCAGTGCGAGTAGCGGGAGTTCCTACGAGCAGTACTTC. It specifies CSASSGSSYEQYF.

The rearrangement uses TRBV7-2 and TRBJ2-7, with D perhaps TRBD2 (5 bases). Between the trimmed V and J ends, which lost 3 bases and 0 bases, there was a span of 9 bases. The CDR3 spans 14 residues. Germline V CDR1 and CDR2: SGHTA, FQGNSA. This chain's CDR3 is CASSFGVSSYEQYF. As DNA, the CDR3 is TGTGCCAGCAGCTTCGGGGTGAGCTCCTACGAGCAGTACTTC.